One and the same sample provided the 9 T cell receptor beta chains below, sequenced in a study of blood T cell repertoires in COVID-19. Assay used: immunoSEQ multiplex PCR; TCRdb lists only in-frame clones, some missing. The sample has some 150,000 clones, roughly 80% seen once. Material: peripheral blood. All receptors derive from a man in his 60s with acute or convalescent COVID-19.

The chain carries TRBV3-1 (or the pseudogene TRBV3-2) and TRBJ2-5; tentatively, D is TRBD2 (6 bases). V gave up 9 bases and J gave up 0 bases, with 17 bases separating them. The CDR3 consists of 15 residues. Germline lookup yields CDR1 LGHDT and CDR2 YNNKEL (reference sequence). The CDR3 region has the DNA TGTGCCAGTAGTAGTAAGGGAGGTGACCAAGAGACCCAGTACTTC. Translating it yields CASSSKGGDQETQYF.

The rearrangement links TRBV2 to TRBJ1-2; 7 bases are shared with TRBD1. This CDR3 is built from 14 residues. The ends lost 7 bases at V and 7 bases at J; junction bases unmatched: 12. The germline V gene has CDR1 SNHLY and CDR2 FYNNEI. Here the CDR3 DNA reads TGTGCCAGCATTGGGACAGCTCTTGGCGGTGGCTACACCTTC. Encoded protein: CASIGTALGGGYTF. The variable domain in full, completed from reference TRBV2 and TRBJ1-2, reads EPEVTQTPSHQVTQMGQEVILRCVPISNHLYFYWYRQILGQKVEFLVSFYNNEISEKSEIFDDQFSVERPDGSNFTLKIRSTKLEDSAMYFCASIGTALGGGYTFGSGTRLTVV.

The chain recombines TRBV6-4 with TRBJ1-1; D is unresolved. Germline V CDR1 and CDR2: MRHNA, SNTAGT. This CDR3 is 13 amino acids long. The V gene lost 4 bases and the J gene lost 0 bases, with 6 bases spanning the gap. The CDR3 coding sequence is TGTGCCAGCAGTGCCTCCATGAACACTGAAGCTTTCTTT. This gives the protein CASSASMNTEAFF.

This clone was seen just once. The chain carries TRBV4-2 and TRBJ1-2; TRBD1 aligns across 9 bases. Trimming at V came to 6 bases and at J to 4 bases, leaving 0 bases not matched to a gene. Germline values: CDR1 LGHNA, CDR2 YNFKEQ. The CDR3 sequence is 12 residues long. In DNA, the CDR3 is TGTGCCAGCAGACAGGGGGCCTATGGCTACACCTTC. Its protein is CASRQGAYGYTF.

The chain employs TRBV27 and TRBJ2-7; a possible D gene is TRBD1 (6 bases). The V and J ends lost 6 bases and 0 bases respectively, with 12 bases between them. Germline assignment: CDR1 MNHEY and CDR2 SMNVEV (reference sequence). The CDR3 covers 14 residues. CDR3 protein: CASRGWDNSYEQYF. DNA for the CDR3: TGTGCCAGCAGGGGCTGGGACAACTCCTACGAGCAGTACTTC.

The table lists this clone with many counts. The chain is built from TRBV27 and TRBJ2-7; 11 bases line up with TRBD2. V shed 5 bases and J 11 bases; nucleotides not matched to a gene: 2. The CDR3 totals 11 residues. Germline CDR1 MNHEY, CDR2 SMNVEV (reference sequence). The CDR3 loop reads CASSISGREYF. DNA of the CDR3: TGTGCCAGCAGTATTAGCGGGAGGGAGTACTTC.

The rearrangement joins TRBV20-1 to TRBJ2-1, with 12 bases that match TRBD2. Germline V lookup: CDR1 DFQATT, CDR2 SNEGSKA (reference sequence). The CDR3 covers 15 residues. The ends lost 3 bases at V and 9 bases at J; junction bases unmatched: 9. The CDR3 coding sequence is TGCAGTGCTAGTTACACTAGCGGGAGGAGTGGTGAGCAGTTCTTC. Translated: CSASYTSGRSGEQFF.

The rearrangement joins TRBV6-1 to TRBJ1-2; the D gene is possibly TRBD1 (6 bases). With 2 bases removed from V and 4 bases from J, the gap between germline ends came to 8 bases. This CDR3 comprises 13 residues. The germline CDR1 and CDR2 sequences are MNHNS and SASEGT. CDR3 in DNA: TGTGCCAGCAGTGAAAGAGGGGGCTATGGCTACACCTTC. Amino acids: CASSERGGYGYTF.

The gene calls are TRBV5-1 and TRBJ2-7, with TRBD2 matching over 7 bases. From germline, CDR1 is SGHRS and CDR2 YFSETQ. V lost 3 bases and J lost 3; bases outside the gene matches: 3. The CDR3 runs to 13 residues. The CDR3 bases are TGCGCCAGCAGCTCCCGGGGGGTCTACGAGCAGTACTTC. Translation: CASSSRGVYEQYF. Based on the CDR3 plus reference TRBV5-1 and TRBJ2-7, the full variable domain is KAGVTQTPRYLIKTRGQQVTLSCSPISGHRSVSWYQQTPGQGLQFLFEYFSETQRNKGNFPGRFSGRQFSNSRSEMNVSTLELGDSALYLCASSSRGVYEQYFGPGTRLTVT.